This T cell receptor beta chain was sequenced in a study of cytomegalovirus exposure and HLA in healthy donors. The PCR ran on 60 Vbeta and 13 Jbeta primers. The protocol was immunoSEQ multiplex PCR, while the TCRdb copy is restricted to in-frame clones and leaves out a portion. In total, the table holds 150,000 to 250,000 clones. Per germline, CDR1 LGHNA and CDR2 YSLEER. CDR3 length: 13 amino acids. Trimming shortened V by 4 bases and J by 4 bases, and 9 bases separated the two germline ends. Concerning this clone itself: Its target is unknown.

Findings and caveats of the study: Across donors, sequencing depth was assumed by presence/absence analyses to be roughly uniform. CMV serostatus alone was available as immune exposure information.

Sequencing input: PBMCs. This TCR was recovered from a boy between 5 and 17 years old in good health and CMV-seronegative. This chain joins TRBV4-3 and TRBJ2-3; D is ambiguous. The CDR3 protein is CASSLSTADTQYF. The CDR3 region has the DNA TGCGCCAGCAGCCTAAGTACGGCAGATACGCAGTATTTT.